A selection of T cell receptor beta chains follows, all from one sample in a study of T cells in Graves' hyperthyroidism and ophthalmopathy. A single record per CDR3 protein comes from TCRdb applying MiXCR to the multiplex PCR reads. The sample gives approximately 740,000 distinct CDR3 sequences, around 15% of which show up once; around 9.6% is in the top ten. Source material: blood. These receptors were obtained from a woman aged 18-29 years with Graves' hyperthyroidism. The conserved cysteine and the conserved F or W are not part of the CDR3 here. D genes are given only for firm matches.

v_call	d_call	cdr3_length	j_call	cdr3_aa
TRBV10-1	.	12	TRBJ2-1	ASSEGYWSNEQF
TRBV4-3	.	19	TRBJ2-7	ASSPRPGRHCCYMSSYEQY
TRBV28	.	12	TRBJ1-5	ASSLERDGQPQH
TRBV28	.	13	TRBJ1-6	ASTQTGMHNSPLH
TRBV5-1	TRBD2	16	TRBJ2-3	ASSLLAGVALKTDTQY
TRBV6-1	.	11	TRBJ1-5	ASRGASNQPQH
TRBV28	TRBD1	20	TRBJ2-6	ASIRSVLRRTGSYPSANVLT
TRBV7-9	.	11	TRBJ2-7	ASSLARTLEQY
TRBV11-2	TRBD1	13	TRBJ2-3	ASSFRDRVTDTQY
TRBV9	.	13	TRBJ2-5	ASSAAAGVGETQY
TRBV11-2	TRBD2	14	TRBJ2-2	ASRSLAGSPTGELF
TRBV9	.	13	TRBJ2-3	ASSESAGKQDTQY
TRBV7-9	TRBD2	14	TRBJ2-1	ASSGGEGHSYNEQF
TRBV20-1	.	13	TRBJ1-4	SAISLGGTNEKLF
TRBV12-3/TRBV12-4	.	13	TRBJ1-1	ASSFVARENTEAF
TRBV4-1	TRBD2	16	TRBJ2-2	ASSSGLADTVDTGELF
TRBV18	.	11	TRBJ2-5	ASQDGITETQY
TRBV30	.	10	TRBJ2-1	AWRIYYNEQF
TRBV2	TRBD1	17	TRBJ2-3	ASSGDPRQGRVQPDTQY
TRBV10-2	.	12	TRBJ1-1	ASSLQVANTEAF
TRBV6-1	.	16	TRBJ1-5	ASRLKGGTPYSNQPQH
TRBV19	TRBD1	12	TRBJ2-7	ASSYDRVAYEQY
TRBV20-1	.	10	TRBJ1-2	SARGGSDGYT
TRBV4-1	TRBD2	14	TRBJ2-2	ASSPQAGVNTGELF
TRBV10-2	TRBD2	13	TRBJ2-3	ASTHSGSWTDTQY
TRBV6-2/TRBV6-3	.	12	TRBJ2-5	ASSYSDPQETQY
TRBV7-2	.	11	TRBJ2-2	ASSADRPGELF
TRBV7-2	TRBD1	11	TRBJ2-3	ASSLVDRGRMY
TRBV15	.	14	TRBJ2-1	ATSRDTNPGYNEQF
TRBV6-2/TRBV6-3	.	15	TRBJ2-7	ASSYRWGGEPTYEQY
TRBV7-2	TRBD2	14	TRBJ2-7	ASSLFGTSGAYEQY
TRBV12-3/TRBV12-4	TRBD2	17	TRBJ2-3	ASSLAHLGIAGVSDTQY
TRBV7-6	.	10	TRBJ2-1	ASSPVGTEQF
TRBV28	TRBD2	15	TRBJ2-7	ASSARLAGGPGHEQY
TRBV19	.	13	TRBJ2-2	ASDQRDLGTGELF
TRBV30	.	12	TRBJ2-3	AWSVTSYTDTQY
TRBV9	TRBD2	14	TRBJ2-1	ASSVQRTSHNNEQF
TRBV7-9	.	14	TRBJ2-2	ASSFSSKSNTGELF
TRBV11-2	.	12	TRBJ2-2	ASSLGGTAGELF
TRBV11-2	.	14	TRBJ2-7	ASSKTGPYFSYEQY